These T cell receptor beta chains were read from a single sample in a study of T-cell memory formation after mild COVID-19. TCRdb itself ran the 5' RACE reads through MiXCR, one entry per CDR3 protein. The sample lists 150,000 to 200,000 distinct CDR3 sequences; 11% were seen once. What was sequenced was PBMCs or a T cell subset sorted from them (not recorded which). The receptor source for this set is a young man who had mild COVID-19 (a few samples of this study predate the infection). Cell type and time point are not known. CDR3s include the opening cysteine and the closing phenylalanine or tryptophan. A D gene is named only where the DNA matches it firmly. Not every row has a clone size; where given, it reads once, few, many or a size class.

V gene: TRBV6-1
J gene: TRBJ2-5
CDR3 length: 18
D gene: -
clone size: -
CDR3 protein: CASSPDILRPPSGETQYF
CDR3 DNA: TGTGCCAGCAGCCCAGACATCCTTCGGCCTCCCTCGGGAGAGACCCAGTACTTC

V gene: TRBV10-1
J gene: TRBJ2-3
CDR3 length: 15
D gene: -
clone size: few
CDR3 protein: CASSESIGGTDTQYF
CDR3 DNA: TGCGCCAGCAGTGAGTCGATAGGGGGCACAGATACGCAGTATTTT

V gene: TRBV18
J gene: TRBJ2-6
CDR3 length: 17
D gene: -
clone size: -
CDR3 protein: CASSPPRGGPGANVLTF
CDR3 DNA: TGTGCCAGCTCACCACCCCGGGGAGGCCCTGGGGCCAACGTCCTGACTTTC

V gene: TRBV29-1
J gene: TRBJ2-7
CDR3 length: 12
D gene: -
clone size: few
CDR3 protein: CSADGPDYEQYF
CDR3 DNA: TGCAGCGCCGATGGACCGGATTACGAGCAGTACTTC

V gene: TRBV15
J gene: TRBJ2-2
CDR3 length: 17
D gene: TRBD2
clone size: few
CDR3 protein: CATSRVPAGVNTGELFF
CDR3 DNA: TGTGCCACCAGCAGAGTCCCAGCGGGGGTGAACACCGGGGAGCTGTTTTTT

V gene: TRBV12-3/TRBV12-4
J gene: TRBJ1-2
CDR3 length: 13
D gene: -
clone size: few
CDR3 protein: CASSLENNYGYTF
CDR3 DNA: TGTGCCAGCAGTTTGGAGAATAACTATGGCTACACCTTC

V gene: TRBV4-2
J gene: TRBJ2-3
CDR3 length: 18
D gene: TRBD1
clone size: few
CDR3 protein: CASSQEQQTGEVTDTQYF
CDR3 DNA: TGTGCCAGCAGCCAAGAGCAGCAGACAGGGGAGGTAACAGATACGCAGTATTTT

V gene: TRBV20-1
J gene: TRBJ2-2
CDR3 length: 17
D gene: TRBD2
clone size: few
CDR3 protein: CSARLGSGGANTGELFF
CDR3 DNA: TGCAGTGCTAGACTCGGTAGCGGGGGGGCGAACACCGGGGAGCTGTTTTTT

V gene: TRBV9
J gene: TRBJ2-1
CDR3 length: 13
D gene: -
clone size: -
CDR3 protein: CASSARGSFEQFF
CDR3 DNA: TGTGCCAGCAGCGCGCGTGGGTCCTTTGAGCAGTTCTTC

V gene: TRBV4-2
J gene: TRBJ2-3
CDR3 length: 14
D gene: -
clone size: -
CDR3 protein: CASSPPRVADTQYF
CDR3 DNA: TGTGCCAGCAGCCCACCGAGGGTGGCAGATACGCAGTATTTT